This T cell receptor (beta chain) was captured in a study of low-dose radiotherapy and immunotherapy resistance in tumors. On the study more broadly: One day prior to radiation and immunotherapy, intravenous cyclophosphamide at 200 mg/m2 was given, repeated every two weeks. Every day for four cycles from cycle 1 day 1, patients took 300 mg of oral aspirin.

Time point here: after trial treatment. Sample treatment: LDRT plus nivolumab, ipilimumab, low-dose cyclophosphamide and aspirin (RACIN trial). Alpha and beta chains were covered, as first-strand cDNA relied on TRAV- and TRBV-specific primers. The authors amplified TCRs for around 20 PCR cycles with a constant-region primer and a V-primer adapter. TCRdb ran MiXCR on the reads and lists one entry per CDR3 protein. Of about 100,000 distinct CDR3 sequences listed, less than 25% are singletons. The germline V gene encodes CDR1 MDHEN and CDR2 SYDVKM. J was trimmed by 8 bases and V by 5 bases; bases with no gene match: 8. The CDR3 is made up of 14 amino acids.

The material sequenced was PBMCs, taken after low-dose radiotherapy plus immunotherapy. The TCR comes from a male donor with prostate cancer. The chain couples TRBV28 to TRBJ2-2, with 7 bases matching TRBD1. The CDR3 loop is CASSARQGPGELFF. The CDR3 region has the DNA TGTGCCAGCAGTGCTAGACAGGGTCCGGGGGAGCTGTTTTTT.